The sequence of this T cell receptor beta chain was determined in a study of T cell responses to AZD1222 COVID-19 vaccine. This clone occurred once. Its antigen is currently unknown. The CDR3 runs to 15 residues. Trimming at V came to 3 bases and at J to 8 bases, leaving 13 bases not matched to a gene. Germline V gene sequence: CDR1 SGDLS, CDR2 YYNGEE. Study outcomes and limitations: White British ancestry dominated among donors, who included more females, and clonal diversity was possibly underestimated. The reported proportion of spike-specific TCRs targeting unmutated variant regions was nearly half.

The protocol was immunoSEQ multiplex PCR, while the TCRdb copy is restricted to in-frame clones and leaves out a portion. The sample includes over 110,000 clones, roughly nine tenths seen only once; the top ten take around 1.5%. This TCR derives from an adult in good health. This rearrangement joins TRBV9 to TRBJ1-2, with 7 bases identical to TRBD1. The sequences come from peripheral blood, collected on day 0 of AZD1222 vaccination. CDR3 DNA sequence: TGTGCCAGCAGCGGCAACCCAGGGGGGAGCAAGGGCTACACCTTC. Its translation: CASSGNPGGSKGYTF.